This T cell receptor (beta chain) was sequenced in a study of T-cell reconstitution after alpha-beta-depleted transplantation in children. This clonotype was seen at least ten times. For TCRbeta, the library was prepared with unique molecular identifiers. MiXCR was run by TCRdb on the PCR reads, yielding one entry per CDR3 protein. The repertoire includes some 200,000 distinct CDR3 sequences, more than 7.5% of them detected once, and approximately 4.7% sits in the top ten. The TCR comes from a human donor who donated a stem cell graft to a child with SCID. This sample comprised PBMCs from the stem cell graft donor, obtained from the stem cell graft.

DNA of the CDR3: TGTGCCAGCAGCTTAGCCCTCGGGGGATCGGACACCGGGGAGCTGTTTTTT. This translates into CASSLALGGSDTGELFF. The chain is built from TRBV7-8 and TRBJ2-2, with a weak D call TRBD2 (6 bases). The germline CDR1 and CDR2 sequences are SGHVS and FQNEAQ. V was clipped by 0 bases and J by 3 bases, with 14 bases between them. The CDR3 consists of 17 residues.